This T cell receptor beta chain was retrieved from a study of blood T cell repertoires in COVID-19. Study-level information: Acute-phase and convalescent COVID-19 samples originated in the United States, Italy and Spain. PBMCs, B-cell-depleted T cells, or T cells provided the cDNA or gDNA that made up the material.

CDR1 and CDR2 from the germline V gene are LGHNA and YSLEER. This CDR3 comprises 13 residues. V gave up 2 bases and J gave up 5 bases, with 7 bases separating them. Per the original data handling: Quantification of nucleated cells was approximated via reference gene primer amplification. Only in-frame clones appear in the TCRdb table, and some are missing; sequencing was by immunoSEQ multiplex PCR. The V and J calls and clone size come from that table; D and trimming were worked out from the DNA. The sample has roughly 50,000 clones, 85% to 90% seen once. The sequencing input was peripheral blood. This receptor was identified in a man in his sixties or seventies with acute or convalescent COVID-19. The rearrangement links TRBV4-3 to TRBJ1-5; D not resolved. Here the CDR3 DNA reads TGCGCCAGCAGCCAAAGGAGGGATCAGCCCCAGCATTTT. Encoded protein: CASSQRRDQPQHF.